This T cell receptor beta chain is from a study of identical twins. Through template switching, a universal primer site was introduced, and the cDNA contained unique molecular identifiers. TCRdb reanalysed the 5' RACE reads using MiXCR and keeps one entry per CDR3 protein. This table has about 210,000 distinct CDR3 sequences, approximately 9% appearing once. Per germline, CDR1 SGHDT and CDR2 YYEEEE. The CDR3 contains 17 residues. The V segment lost 1 base and the J segment 0 bases; nucleotides outside the gene matches: 4. Study outcomes and limitations: There is a chance that invariant MAIT and iNKT cells partially muddied zero-insertion analyses. When twins shared out-of-frame alpha sequences, those sequences had excess low generation probability. In cord blood, abundant beta clonotypes had fewer insertions; memory showed no trend.

This clonotype has more than one count but fewer than ten. The antigen remains undetermined. The sample was memory (CD45RO+) T cells sorted from blood. V is TRBV5-6 and J is TRBJ2-6; 7 bases map to TRBD1. This receptor was taken from a young woman in good health. The CDR3 bases are TGTGCCAGCAGCTTGACAGGGGCGATCTCTGGGGCCAACGTCCTGACTTTC. Its translation: CASSLTGAISGANVLTF.